This TCR beta chain was found in a study of blood T cell repertoires in COVID-19. Here immunoSEQ multiplex PCR was the method, and the copy in TCRdb shows in-frame clones only, minus some. The sample contains 150,000 to 200,000 clones, 75% to 90% of which appear only once. Trimming removed 6 bases from V and 8 bases from J; junction bases left unmatched: 10. The CDR3 is 14 amino acids. The germline gives CDR1 MNHEY, CDR2 SVGEGT. The material sequenced was PBMCs or T cells enriched from blood (not recorded which). This TCR was recovered from a woman aged 55-70 years who had recovered from COVID-19. The rearrangement links TRBV6-2 or TRBV6-3 to TRBJ1-5; TRBD1 matches 7 bases. This chain's CDR3 is CASSRPDRFKPQHF. DNA for the CDR3: TGTGCCAGCAGCCGACCGGACAGGTTCAAGCCCCAGCATTTT.